These T cell receptor beta chains were read from a single sample in a study of T cells after yellow fever vaccination. TCRdb fed the 5' RACE reads into MiXCR, producing one record per CDR3 protein. The top ten clones hold about 13% of a sample with some 560,000 distinct CDR3 sequences, 15% to 20% of them seen once. Sequences were derived from PBMCs, sampled 15 days after the yellow fever booster vaccination. The source of these receptors is a man aged 25 to 40 who received the YFV17D yellow fever vaccine. The conserved cysteine and the conserved F or W are not part of the CDR3 here.

V gene,J gene,CDR3 protein
TRBV12-3/TRBV12-4,TRBJ2-1,ASSRGPEQF
TRBV4-3,TRBJ2-7,ASSQEGLAGGSYEQY
TRBV6-2/TRBV6-3,TRBJ2-2,ASSYSNSGTGELF
TRBV28,TRBJ1-5,ASTQGARTQPQH
TRBV5-1,TRBJ2-7,ASSLESGTYEQY
TRBV11-2,TRBJ1-2,ACSLVGGFHGYT
TRBV5-1,TRBJ2-6,ASTSVVSGPNVLT
TRBV7-8,TRBJ2-7,AILSGGNEQY
TRBV29-1,TRBJ2-3,SVAGGRGDTQY
TRBV5-1,TRBJ2-1,ASSGPRDGYNEQF
TRBV7-9,TRBJ2-5,ASSFGTSQETQY
TRBV29-1,TRBJ2-7,SVRTATYEQY
TRBV11-2,TRBJ2-1,ASSLERWQGGYNEQF
TRBV7-2,TRBJ2-7,ASSLLGTISYEQY
TRBV7-2,TRBJ2-7,ASSFEVDEQY
TRBV7-8,TRBJ2-7,ASSLGGAATMGEQY
TRBV10-3,TRBJ2-5,AISESTSGREETQY